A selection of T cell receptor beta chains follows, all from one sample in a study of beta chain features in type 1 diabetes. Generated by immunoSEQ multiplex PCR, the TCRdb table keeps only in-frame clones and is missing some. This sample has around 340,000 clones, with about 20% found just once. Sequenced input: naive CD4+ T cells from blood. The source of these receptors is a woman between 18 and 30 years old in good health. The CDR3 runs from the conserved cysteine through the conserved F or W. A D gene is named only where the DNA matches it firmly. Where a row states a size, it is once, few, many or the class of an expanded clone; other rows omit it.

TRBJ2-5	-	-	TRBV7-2	CASSLQGSGETQYF	TGTGCCAGCAGCTTACAGGGGTCGGGGGAGACCCAGTACTTC
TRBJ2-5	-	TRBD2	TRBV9	CASSASGGFQETQYF	TGTGCCAGCAGCGCTAGCGGGGGTTTCCAAGAGACCCAGTACTTC
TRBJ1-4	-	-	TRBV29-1	CSVTGNLNEKLFF	TGCAGCGTTACAGGGAATCTTAATGAAAAACTGTTTTTT
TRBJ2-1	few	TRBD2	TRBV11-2	CASRNLAGGSNEQFF	TGTGCCAGCAGGAATCTAGCGGGAGGTAGCAATGAGCAGTTCTTC
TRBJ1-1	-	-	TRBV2	CASKLRWDTEAFF	TGTGCCAGCAAGTTGAGGTGGGACACTGAAGCTTTCTTT
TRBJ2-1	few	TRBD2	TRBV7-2	CASSSTSGSFNEQFF	TGTGCCAGCAGCAGCACTAGCGGAAGCTTCAATGAGCAGTTCTTC
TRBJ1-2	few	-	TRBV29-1	CSAKTGLGGYTF	TGCAGCGCCAAGACAGGTCTCGGGGGCTACACCTTC
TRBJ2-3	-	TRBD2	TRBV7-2	CASRHRLAEDTQYF	TGTGCCAGCAGACACCGACTAGCGGAAGATACGCAGTATTTT
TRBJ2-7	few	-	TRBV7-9	CASSLFGYEQYF	TGTGCCAGCAGCTTATTCGGCTACGAGCAGTACTTC
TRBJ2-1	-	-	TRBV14	CASSQAGVRNEQFF	TGTGCCAGCAGCCAAGCGGGAGTCCGCAATGAGCAGTTCTTC
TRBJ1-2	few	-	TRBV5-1	CASSLDPGNYGYTF	TGCGCCAGCAGCTTGGATCCAGGGAACTATGGCTACACCTTC
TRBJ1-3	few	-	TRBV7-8	CASSPSGVTIYF	TGTGCCAGCAGCCCATCCGGAGTCACCATATATTTT
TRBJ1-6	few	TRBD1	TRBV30	CAWGTDGGSPLHF	TGTGCCTGGGGGACAGACGGAGGTTCACCCCTCCACTTT
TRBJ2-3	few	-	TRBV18	CASSPPGDNTDTQYF	TGTGCCAGCTCACCACCGGGGGACAACACAGATACGCAGTATTTT
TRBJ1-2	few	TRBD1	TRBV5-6	CASSHWDSYGYTF	TGTGCCAGCAGCCACTGGGACAGCTATGGCTACACCTTC
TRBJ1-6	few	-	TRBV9	CASSVGTDYSPLHF	TGTGCCAGCAGCGTAGGGACAGATTATTCACCCCTCCACTTT
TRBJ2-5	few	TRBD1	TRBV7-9	CASRLGQGKTQYF	TGTGCCAGCAGACTGGGACAGGGCAAGACCCAGTACTTC
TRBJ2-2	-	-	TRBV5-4	CASSLRGGTSTGELFF	TGTGCCAGCAGCCTCCGTGGCGGGACTTCTACCGGGGAGCTGTTTTTT
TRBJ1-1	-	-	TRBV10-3	CAISGRWLRGTEAFF	TGTGCCATCAGTGGTCGATGGCTGAGGGGGACTGAAGCTTTCTTT
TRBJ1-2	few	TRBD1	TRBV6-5	CASSSPGQKGYTF	TGTGCCAGCAGTTCCCCGGGACAGAAGGGCTACACCTTC
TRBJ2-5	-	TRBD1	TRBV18	CASSLAGTGAETQYF	TGTGCCAGCTCACTGGCCGGGACAGGGGCAGAGACCCAGTACTTC
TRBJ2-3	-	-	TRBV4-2	CASSLGVAASTDTQYF	TGTGCCAGCAGCCTCGGGGTTGCGGCTAGCACAGATACGCAGTATTTT
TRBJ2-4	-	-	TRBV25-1	CASSNRDTFHPRDIQYF	TGTGCCAGCAGTAACCGGGACACCTTTCACCCCCGGGACATTCAGTACTTC
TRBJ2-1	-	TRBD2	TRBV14	CASSLGLAVYNEQFF	TGTGCCAGCAGCCTTGGACTAGCCGTCTACAATGAGCAGTTCTTC
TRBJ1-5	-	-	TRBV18	CASSPGGGDQPQHF	TGTGCCAGCTCACCAGGGGGGGGCGATCAGCCCCAGCATTTT
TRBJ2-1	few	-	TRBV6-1	CASSDQYEQFF	TGTGCCAGCAGTGACCAGTATGAGCAGTTCTTC
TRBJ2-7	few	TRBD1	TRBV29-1	CSVEDPGQGPPSYEQYF	TGCAGCGTTGAAGATCCTGGACAGGGACCTCCCTCCTACGAGCAGTACTTC
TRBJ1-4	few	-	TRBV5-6	CASSLGQFNEKLFF	TGTGCCAGCAGCTTGGGACAGTTCAATGAAAAACTGTTTTTT
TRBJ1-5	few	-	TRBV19	CASSEQGGQPQHF	TGTGCCAGTAGCGAACAGGGTGGTCAGCCCCAGCATTTT
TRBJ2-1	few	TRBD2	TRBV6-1	CASRQTSGLYNEQFF	TGTGCCAGCAGACAGACTAGCGGCCTCTACAATGAGCAGTTCTTC
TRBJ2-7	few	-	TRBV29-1	CSVGGQVEQYF	TGCAGCGTTGGGGGACAAGTCGAGCAGTACTTC
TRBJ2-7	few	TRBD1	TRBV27	CASSFLGTGSYEQYF	TGTGCCAGCAGTTTTCTTGGGACAGGGTCCTACGAGCAGTACTTC
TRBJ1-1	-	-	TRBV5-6	CASSLVPRGTEAFF	TGTGCCAGCAGCTTGGTGCCCCGCGGGACTGAAGCTTTCTTT
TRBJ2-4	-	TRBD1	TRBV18	CASSPVQGAHIQYF	TGTGCCAGCTCACCTGTCCAGGGGGCTCACATTCAGTACTTC
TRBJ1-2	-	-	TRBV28	CASSLSEGYTF	TGTGCCAGCAGTCTTTCGGAGGGCTACACCTTC
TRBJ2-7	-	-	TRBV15	CATSRDRGGYYEQYF	TGTGCCACCAGCAGAGATCGTGGCGGGTACTACGAGCAGTACTTC
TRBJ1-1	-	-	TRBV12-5	CASGLTRGGSTEAFF	TGTGCTAGTGGTTTGACCCGGGGAGGGAGCACTGAAGCTTTCTTT
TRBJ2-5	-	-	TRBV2	CASTPEARASKKTQYF	TGTGCCAGCACCCCGGAGGCGCGGGCCTCGAAGAAGACCCAGTACTTC
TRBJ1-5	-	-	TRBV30	CAWSGTEGQPQHF	TGTGCCTGGAGTGGGACTGAGGGCCAGCCCCAGCATTTT
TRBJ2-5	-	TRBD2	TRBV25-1	CASSETSVETQYF	TGTGCCAGCAGTGAGACTAGCGTGGAGACCCAGTACTTC
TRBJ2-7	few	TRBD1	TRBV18	CASSRPGGTAEQYF	TGTGCCAGCTCACGCCCAGGGGGAACCGCTGAGCAGTACTTC
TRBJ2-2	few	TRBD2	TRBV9	CASSALAGGTGELFF	TGTGCCAGCAGCGCCCTAGCGGGGGGCACCGGGGAGCTGTTTTTT
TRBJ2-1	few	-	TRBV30	CAWSLRTTGNEQFF	TGTGCCTGGAGCCTGAGGACAACCGGCAATGAGCAGTTCTTC
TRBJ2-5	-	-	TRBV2	CASSDPRGAYQETQYF	TGTGCCAGCAGTGACCCTCGCGGGGCTTACCAAGAGACCCAGTACTTC
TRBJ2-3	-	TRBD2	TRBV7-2	CASSLGLAGDTQYF	TGTGCCAGCAGCTTAGGACTAGCGGGGGACACGCAGTATTTT
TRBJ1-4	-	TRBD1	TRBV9	CASSPRWDRGEKLFF	TGTGCCAGCAGCCCGCGTTGGGACAGGGGTGAAAAACTGTTTTTT
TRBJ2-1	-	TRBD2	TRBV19	CASSNLAGGIEQFF	TGTGCCAGTAGTAACCTAGCGGGAGGTATTGAGCAGTTCTTC
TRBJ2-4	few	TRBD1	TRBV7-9	CASSPQQGIKNIQYF	TGTGCCAGCAGCCCCCAACAGGGGATCAAAAACATTCAGTACTTC
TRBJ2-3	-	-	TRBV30	CAWIQGIASDTQYF	TGTGCCTGGATACAGGGTATAGCTTCCGATACGCAGTATTTT
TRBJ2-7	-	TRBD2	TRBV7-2	CASSTLTSGPSYEQYF	TGTGCCAGCAGCACCCTTACTAGCGGGCCCTCCTACGAGCAGTACTTC
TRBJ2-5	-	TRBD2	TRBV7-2	CASSSALERGLQETQYF	TGTGCCAGCAGCTCGGCTTTGGAGCGGGGGCTTCAAGAGACCCAGTACTTC
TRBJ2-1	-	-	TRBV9	CASTPRSRDNEQFF	TGTGCCAGCACCCCCCGGTCGAGGGACAATGAGCAGTTCTTC
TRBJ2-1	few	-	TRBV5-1	CASSLSVSQGEQFF	TGCGCCAGCAGCTTGTCGGTCAGTCAGGGTGAGCAGTTCTTC